This TCR beta chain was observed in a study of T cells in Graves' hyperthyroidism and ophthalmopathy. Whole-study results and caveats: The model forecast ophthalmopathy, anticipating it by a median around 6.5 months before onset.

CDR3 length equals 16 residues. The germline gives CDR1 SQVTM, CDR2 ANQGSEA. J was trimmed by 2 bases and V by 7 bases; bases with no gene match: 13. In making diagnoses, clinical symptoms, serum thyroxine and TRAb, thyroid ultrasound and orbital computed tomography were all used. Around 10 ml fresh peripheral blood yielded the PBMCs. There are many counts of this clonotype. No antigen is known for it. Researchers took RNA transcripts and amplified the TCR beta CDR3 regions from them. An initial round of RT-PCR targeting the TCR CDR3 relied on the HTBI primer set. TCRdb re-called the multiplex PCR reads with MiXCR, one entry per CDR3 protein. The sample shows about 590,000 distinct CDR3 sequences, approximately 14% of them seen only once.

Sequencing was performed on blood. This clonotype originated in a woman under 30 with Graves' ophthalmopathy. The chain couples TRBV29-1 to TRBJ1-5; 8 bases match TRBD1. The DNA for the CDR3 is TGCAGCGAGTCTTCCGCAGCGACAGGGGGCAATCAGCCCCAGCATTTT. It translates to CSESSAATGGNQPQHF.